These T cell receptor beta chains were read from a single sample in a study of CD8 T cells in Susac syndrome. Using its own MiXCR run on the immunoSEQ multiplex PCR reads, TCRdb lists one record per CDR3 protein. The table lists 77,000 or so distinct CDR3 sequences, 90% to 95% of them singletons. The sequenced sample consisted of CD4+ T cells from PBMCs. Receptors originate from a human donor with Susac syndrome. CDR3s include the opening cysteine and the closing phenylalanine or tryptophan. Each record gives: clone size, J gene, V gene, D gene, CDR3 protein, CDR3 DNA. The D gene is left open where the match is weak. Size is stated for part of the rows, as once, few or many counts, or as a class when the clone is expanded.

clone size: NA
J gene: TRBJ1-3
V gene: TRBV5-6
D gene: NA
CDR3 protein: CASSLRRQSSGNTIYF
CDR3 DNA: TGTGCCAGCAGCTTGCGACGGCAGAGCTCTGGAAACACCATATATTTT

clone size: NA
J gene: TRBJ1-1
V gene: TRBV30
D gene: NA
CDR3 protein: CAWTRGAVMNTEAFF
CDR3 DNA: TGTGCCTGGACCCGAGGGGCAGTTATGAACACTGAAGCTTTCTTT

clone size: NA
J gene: TRBJ2-3
V gene: TRBV7-2
D gene: TRBD2
CDR3 protein: CASSLGLAGGQTDTQYF
CDR3 DNA: TGTGCCAGCAGCTTAGGACTAGCGGGAGGGCAAACAGATACGCAGTATTTT

clone size: NA
J gene: TRBJ2-7
V gene: TRBV4-1
D gene: NA
CDR3 protein: CASSPWSTSTSREQYF
CDR3 DNA: TGCGCCAGCAGCCCCTGGTCGACTAGTACCTCACGGGAGCAGTACTTC

clone size: NA
J gene: TRBJ2-7
V gene: TRBV7-9
D gene: NA
CDR3 protein: CASSFSGTYEQYF
CDR3 DNA: TGTGCCAGCAGCTTCAGCGGTACCTACGAGCAGTACTTC

clone size: few
J gene: TRBJ1-2
V gene: TRBV7-2
D gene: TRBD1
CDR3 protein: CASSSQGGARIRGYTF
CDR3 DNA: TGTGCCAGCAGCTCGCAGGGGGGGGCGAGGATTAGAGGCTACACCTTC

clone size: NA
J gene: TRBJ2-2
V gene: TRBV20-1
D gene: NA
CDR3 protein: CSARSLWNTGELFF
CDR3 DNA: TGCAGTGCTAGATCCCTCTGGAACACCGGGGAGCTGTTTTTT

clone size: NA
J gene: TRBJ2-3
V gene: TRBV12-3/TRBV12-4
D gene: TRBD2
CDR3 protein: CASTREVVASGRATDTQYF
CDR3 DNA: TGTGCCAGCACACGCGAGGTCGTAGCGAGCGGGAGGGCCACAGATACGCAGTATTTT

clone size: NA
J gene: TRBJ1-4
V gene: TRBV18
D gene: NA
CDR3 protein: CASSFGSDEKLFF
CDR3 DNA: TGTGCCAGCTCATTCGGGAGCGATGAAAAACTGTTTTTT

clone size: NA
J gene: TRBJ1-5
V gene: TRBV20-1
D gene: TRBD1
CDR3 protein: CSARGRDSQGQPQHF
CDR3 DNA: TGCAGTGCTAGAGGCCGGGACAGTCAGGGTCAGCCCCAGCATTTT

clone size: NA
J gene: TRBJ2-3
V gene: TRBV20-1
D gene: TRBD2
CDR3 protein: CSARPGLAGARDTQYF
CDR3 DNA: TGCAGTGCTAGACCTGGACTAGCGGGGGCGAGGGATACGCAGTATTTT

clone size: NA
J gene: TRBJ1-2
V gene: TRBV5-5
D gene: NA
CDR3 protein: CASSSSDSQGGYTF
CDR3 DNA: TGTGCCAGCAGCTCGTCAGACAGTCAAGGTGGCTACACCTTC

clone size: NA
J gene: TRBJ2-1
V gene: TRBV28
D gene: NA
CDR3 protein: CASSLSVSKNEQFF
CDR3 DNA: TGTGCCAGCAGTTTAAGCGTATCTAAAAATGAGCAGTTCTTC

clone size: NA
J gene: TRBJ1-5
V gene: TRBV19
D gene: TRBD1
CDR3 protein: CASSTVWTGNSNQPQHF
CDR3 DNA: TGTGCCAGTAGTACCGTCTGGACAGGGAATAGCAATCAGCCCCAGCATTTT

clone size: NA
J gene: TRBJ1-2
V gene: TRBV13
D gene: NA
CDR3 protein: CASSSRGQQPYGYTF
CDR3 DNA: TGTGCCAGCAGCTCCCGAGGGCAACAACCCTATGGCTACACCTTC

clone size: NA
J gene: TRBJ2-4
V gene: TRBV20-1
D gene: TRBD2
CDR3 protein: CSARDQSGGTPGNIQYF
CDR3 DNA: TGCAGTGCTAGAGATCAGAGCGGGGGGACTCCTGGGAACATTCAGTACTTC

clone size: once
J gene: TRBJ2-5
V gene: TRBV24-1
D gene: TRBD1
CDR3 protein: CATQRQGAGEETQYF
CDR3 DNA: TGTGCCACCCAACGACAGGGGGCGGGGGAAGAGACCCAGTACTTC

clone size: NA
J gene: TRBJ1-1
V gene: TRBV14
D gene: NA
CDR3 protein: CASSQVKLVRAFF
CDR3 DNA: TGTGCCAGCAGCCAAGTCAAGCTGGTACGAGCTTTCTTT

clone size: NA
J gene: TRBJ2-5
V gene: TRBV10-3
D gene: NA
CDR3 protein: CAISARGEETQYF
CDR3 DNA: TGTGCCATCAGCGCCCGAGGGGAGGAGACCCAGTACTTC

clone size: NA
J gene: TRBJ1-4
V gene: TRBV20-1
D gene: NA
CDR3 protein: CSVPPGGSNEKLFF
CDR3 DNA: TGCAGTGTTCCCCCGGGGGGGTCGAATGAAAAACTGTTTTTT

clone size: NA
J gene: TRBJ2-3
V gene: TRBV30
D gene: NA
CDR3 protein: CAWSVGDNLPDTQYF
CDR3 DNA: TGTGCCTGGAGTGTAGGGGACAACTTACCAGATACGCAGTATTTT

clone size: few
J gene: TRBJ1-5
V gene: TRBV6-5
D gene: TRBD1
CDR3 protein: CASSYRGQGGGRPQHF
CDR3 DNA: TGTGCCAGCAGTTACCGGGGACAGGGAGGGGGGCGGCCCCAGCATTTT

clone size: NA
J gene: TRBJ1-1
V gene: TRBV7-2
D gene: TRBD1
CDR3 protein: CASSLILDRGRTEAFF
CDR3 DNA: TGTGCCAGCAGCTTAATTTTAGACAGGGGGAGAACTGAAGCTTTCTTT

clone size: NA
J gene: TRBJ2-7
V gene: TRBV6-5
D gene: NA
CDR3 protein: CASSYRTMGSNSYEQYF
CDR3 DNA: TGTGCCAGCAGTTACAGGACAATGGGATCGAACTCCTACGAGCAGTACTTC

clone size: once
J gene: TRBJ2-7
V gene: TRBV28
D gene: NA
CDR3 protein: CASSPTATYEQYF
CDR3 DNA: TGTGCCAGCAGTCCGACGGCGACCTACGAGCAGTACTTC